Listed below are T cell receptor beta chains from one sample, sequenced in a study of cytomegalovirus exposure and HLA in healthy donors. The table came from immunoSEQ multiplex PCR; TCRdb's copy has only in-frame clones and leaves some out. Of approximately 150,000 clones listed, approximately 87% are singletons. The source material was PBMCs. These receptors were obtained from a woman aged 30 to 39 in good health and CMV-seronegative. Both conserved end residues are part of each CDR3. A D gene is named only where the DNA matches it firmly. The size field is filled for only some rows; it gives once, few, many or a size class.

>TRBJ1-1|NA|TRBV7-8|NA
CASSLAQMNTEAFF
TGTGCCAGCAGCTTAGCCCAGATGAACACTGAAGCTTTCTTT
>TRBJ2-1|NA|TRBV7-9|TRBD2
CASRKDAGGIYNEQFF
TGTGCCAGCAGAAAAGACGCGGGGGGAATTTACAATGAGCAGTTCTTC
>TRBJ2-7|NA|TRBV11-2|NA
CASSLDWRGTYEQYF
TGTGCCAGCAGCTTAGATTGGCGGGGCACCTACGAGCAGTACTTC
>TRBJ2-7|NA|TRBV4-1|NA
CASSQGSRLGDIGYEQYF
TGCGCCAGCAGCCAAGGTTCTAGGCTAGGGGACATAGGATACGAGCAGTACTTC
>TRBJ2-7|once|TRBV4-1|NA
CASSHPSSYEQYF
TGCGCCAGCAGCCACCCGAGCTCCTACGAGCAGTACTTC
>TRBJ1-2|NA|TRBV10-3|NA
CAITYRANYGYTF
TGTGCCATCACCTATCGAGCTAACTATGGCTACACCTTC
>TRBJ1-2|NA|TRBV5-1|TRBD1
CASSWGGVADRAYGYTF
TGCGCCAGCAGCTGGGGAGGCGTTGCGGACAGGGCCTATGGCTACACCTTC
>TRBJ2-7|NA|TRBV5-1|NA
CASSFGQNPYEQYF
TGCGCCAGCAGCTTTGGCCAGAACCCCTACGAGCAGTACTTC
>TRBJ2-5|NA|TRBV13|TRBD2
CASSPRAGGNQETQYF
TGTGCCAGCAGCCCTAGAGCGGGGGGCAACCAAGAGACCCAGTACTTC
>TRBJ1-1|few|TRBV11-3|NA
CASSLTGGTEAFF
TGTGCCAGCAGCTTAACCGGAGGGACTGAAGCTTTCTTT
>TRBJ2-1|NA|TRBV14|TRBD1
CASSRTKGAGSYNEQFF
TGTGCCAGCAGCCGCACAAAGGGGGCAGGCTCCTACAATGAGCAGTTCTTC
>TRBJ1-2|once|TRBV14|NA
CASSLRNSPYGYTF
TGTGCCAGCAGCCTCAGGAACAGCCCCTATGGCTACACCTTC
>TRBJ2-7|NA|TRBV7-2|NA
CASSSLLSYYEQYF
TGTGCCAGCAGCTCATTACTTTCTTACTACGAGCAGTACTTC
>TRBJ2-7|NA|TRBV19|TRBD1
CASSTGQGSYEQYF
TGTGCCAGTAGTACTGGACAGGGGAGCTACGAGCAGTACTTC
>TRBJ2-3|NA|TRBV11-2|NA
CASSLVSVSDTQYF
TGTGCCAGCAGCTTAGTTTCCGTTTCAGATACGCAGTATTTT
>TRBJ1-6|NA|TRBV30|TRBD1
CAWEDLGQGFGSLHF
TGTGCCTGGGAGGACTTGGGACAGGGATTTGGTTCCCTCCACTTT
>TRBJ2-1|NA|TRBV27|NA
CASTRGWDEQFF
TGTGCCAGCACGAGGGGGTGGGATGAGCAGTTCTTC
>TRBJ2-2|NA|TRBV4-2|NA
CASSPGKGMNTGELFF
TGTGCCAGCAGCCCCGGGAAGGGTATGAACACCGGGGAGCTGTTTTTT
>TRBJ2-1|NA|TRBV27|TRBD2
CASTRSSGGAAASYNEQFF
TGTGCCAGCACCCGTTCTAGCGGGGGGGCTGCCGCATCCTACAATGAGCAGTTCTTC
>TRBJ1-5|once|TRBV11-3|NA
CATSSQGFGGNQPQHF
TGTGCCACTTCTTCACAGGGCTTTGGGGGCAATCAGCCCCAGCATTTT
>TRBJ2-7|NA|TRBV5-5|NA
CASSPRDYNSYEQYF
TGTGCCAGCAGCCCCCGCGACTATAACTCCTACGAGCAGTACTTC
>TRBJ2-7|NA|TRBV5-1|TRBD1
CASSLPGTGDYEQYF
TGCGCCAGCAGCCTCCCTGGGACAGGGGACTACGAGCAGTACTTC
>TRBJ2-7|NA|TRBV7-8|TRBD1
CASSSIPGQAAKYF
TGTGCCAGCAGCTCCATACCGGGACAGGCGGCGAAGTACTTC
>TRBJ2-2|NA|TRBV4-2|TRBD1
CASSQDLQGAFGELFF
TGTGCCAGCAGCCAAGATCTCCAGGGGGCTTTCGGGGAGCTGTTTTTT
>TRBJ1-6|NA|TRBV19|NA
CASSSAERLNSPLHF
TGTGCCAGTAGTTCTGCGGAACGGCTAAATTCACCCCTCCACTTT
>TRBJ2-7|NA|TRBV4-1|NA
CASSQGRGGIYEQYF
TGCGCCAGCAGCCAAGGCCGCGGCGGGATCTACGAGCAGTACTTC
>TRBJ1-1|few|TRBV6-5|NA
CASSSTGSLTEAFF
TGTGCCAGCAGTAGCACCGGGTCGCTCACTGAAGCTTTCTTT
>TRBJ1-1|NA|TRBV30|NA
CAWTVLMNTEAFF
TGTGCCTGGACAGTCCTTATGAACACTGAAGCTTTCTTT
>TRBJ2-2|NA|TRBV13|TRBD2
CASSLGRGTSSGELFF
TGTGCCAGCAGCTTAGGCCGAGGGACTAGTAGTGGGGAGCTGTTTTTT
>TRBJ1-2|once|TRBV30|TRBD1
CAWSVSRTGQGYGYTF
TGTGCCTGGAGTGTATCCCGGACAGGGCAGGGGTATGGCTACACCTTC
>TRBJ2-2|few|TRBV18|NA
CASSHSAAPMNTGELFF
TGTGCCAGCTCACATTCAGCGGCGCCGATGAACACCGGGGAGCTGTTTTTT
>TRBJ2-5|NA|TRBV5-4|TRBD2
CASSPTSGGAGETQYF
TGTGCCAGCAGCCCGACTAGCGGGGGGGCTGGAGAGACCCAGTACTTC
>TRBJ1-2|NA|TRBV9|NA
CASSRMGGISDYGYTF
TGTGCCAGCAGCCGAATGGGGGGGATTAGTGACTATGGCTACACCTTC
>TRBJ2-5|many|TRBV6-5|TRBD1
CASSGQGQYQETQYF
TGTGCCAGCAGTGGACAGGGACAGTACCAAGAGACCCAGTACTTC
>TRBJ2-2|NA|TRBV5-1|NA
CASSLGDVLPDTGELFF
TGCGCCAGCAGCTTAGGGGATGTGTTACCCGACACCGGGGAGCTGTTTTTT
>TRBJ2-1|NA|TRBV2|TRBD1
CASSGDTGVVYNEQFF
TGTGCCAGCAGTGGAGACACAGGGGTCGTCTACAATGAGCAGTTCTTC
>TRBJ2-3|NA|TRBV27|NA
CASRAGASTDTQYF
TGTGCCAGCAGGGCGGGGGCCAGCACAGATACGCAGTATTTT
>TRBJ2-2|NA|TRBV6-6|TRBD2
CASSYLRGENTGELFF
TGTGCCAGCAGTTACCTCCGGGGGGAGAACACCGGGGAGCTGTTTTTT
>TRBJ2-3|NA|TRBV7-6|NA
CASIETGGGTDTQYF
TGTGCCAGCATCGAGACAGGAGGCGGGACAGATACGCAGTATTTT
>TRBJ2-7|NA|TRBV4-2|TRBD2
CASSHGGAYEQYF
TGTGCCAGCAGCCATGGGGGGGCCTACGAGCAGTACTTC
>TRBJ1-2|NA|TRBV7-9|NA
CASSLARGLANYGYTF
TGTGCCAGCAGCTTAGCGCGGGGGCTTGCTAACTATGGCTACACCTTC
>TRBJ2-1|NA|TRBV5-1|TRBD2
CASSLDSRTSGGNNEQFF
TGCGCCAGCAGCTTGGATTCCCGGACTAGCGGGGGGAACAATGAGCAGTTCTTC
>TRBJ2-1|NA|TRBV27|TRBD1
CASSPETGVGEQFF
TGTGCCAGCAGTCCCGAAACAGGGGTTGGTGAGCAGTTCTTC
>TRBJ1-5|NA|TRBV28|TRBD1
CASWTGKLNQPQHF
TGTGCCAGTTGGACAGGAAAGTTAAATCAGCCCCAGCATTTT
>TRBJ1-2|NA|TRBV19|NA
CASSEATRGYTF
TGTGCCAGTAGTGAGGCGACCCGAGGCTACACCTTC